The sequence of this T cell receptor beta chain was determined in a study of T cells after yellow fever vaccination. About the research overall: A sort based on CD3, CD45RA, CCR7 and CD95 yielded the EM, EMRA, CM and Tscm memory subsets. Study results and caveats: Most primary-vaccination clones reappeared after the booster (about 95% CD4, about 88% CD8). A weaker but faster secondary response was observed, peaking on day 5 versus 15.

Production of TCR cDNA was by 5'RACE template switching, which also added a universal primer site and UMIs. Via MiXCR, TCRdb re-called the 5' RACE reads, giving one row per CDR3 protein. In the table there are around 60,000 distinct CDR3 sequences, approximately 6% of which are singletons. Germline values: CDR1 SGDLS, CDR2 YYNGEE. V was shortened by 3 bases and J by 5 bases, with 18 bases between the two germline ends. CDR3 size: 15 residues. At least ten counts were recorded for this clonotype. The genes are TRBV9 and TRBJ2-7; D is perhaps TRBD1 (7 bases). The sequence came from a young man who received the YFV17D yellow fever vaccine. The sample consisted of PBMCs, either bulk or a sorted T-cell subset (CD4+, CD8+, memory, or dextramer-sorted; not recorded which), taken on the day of the yellow fever booster vaccination. Here the CDR3 DNA reads TGTGCCAGCAGCGCCCTTGGAGGGGGCCAGGACGAGCAGTACTTC. This encodes CASSALGGGQDEQYF.